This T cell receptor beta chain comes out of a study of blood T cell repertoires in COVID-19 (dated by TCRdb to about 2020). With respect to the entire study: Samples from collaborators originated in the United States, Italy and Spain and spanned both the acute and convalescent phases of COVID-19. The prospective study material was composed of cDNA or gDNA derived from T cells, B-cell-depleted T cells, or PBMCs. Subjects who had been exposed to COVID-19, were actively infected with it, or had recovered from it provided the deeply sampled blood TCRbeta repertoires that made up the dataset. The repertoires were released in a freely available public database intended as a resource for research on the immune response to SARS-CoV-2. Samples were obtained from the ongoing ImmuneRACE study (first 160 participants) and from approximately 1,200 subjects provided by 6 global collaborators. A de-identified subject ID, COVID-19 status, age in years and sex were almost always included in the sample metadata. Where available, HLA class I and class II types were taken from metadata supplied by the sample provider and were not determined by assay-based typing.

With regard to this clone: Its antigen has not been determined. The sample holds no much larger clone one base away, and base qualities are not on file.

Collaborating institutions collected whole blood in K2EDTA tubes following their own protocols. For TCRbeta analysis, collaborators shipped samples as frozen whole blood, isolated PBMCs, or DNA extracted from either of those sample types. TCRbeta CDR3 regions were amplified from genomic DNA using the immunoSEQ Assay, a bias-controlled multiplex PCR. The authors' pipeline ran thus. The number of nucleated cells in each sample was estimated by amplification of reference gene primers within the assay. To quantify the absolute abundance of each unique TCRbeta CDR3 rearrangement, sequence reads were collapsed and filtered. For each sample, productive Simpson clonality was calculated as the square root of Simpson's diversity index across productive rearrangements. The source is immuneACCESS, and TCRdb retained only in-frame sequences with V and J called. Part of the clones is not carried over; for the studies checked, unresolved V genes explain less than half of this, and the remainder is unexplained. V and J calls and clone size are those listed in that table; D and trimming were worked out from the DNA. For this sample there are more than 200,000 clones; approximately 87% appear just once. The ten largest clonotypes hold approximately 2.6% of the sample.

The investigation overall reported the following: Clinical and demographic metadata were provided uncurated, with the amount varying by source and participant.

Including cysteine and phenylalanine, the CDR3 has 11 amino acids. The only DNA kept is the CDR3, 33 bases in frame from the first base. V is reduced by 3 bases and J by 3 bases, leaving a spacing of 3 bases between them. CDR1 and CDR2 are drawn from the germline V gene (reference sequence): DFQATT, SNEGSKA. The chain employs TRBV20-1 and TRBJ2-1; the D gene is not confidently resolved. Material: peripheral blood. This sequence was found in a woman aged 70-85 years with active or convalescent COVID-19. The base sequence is TGCAGTGCTAGGTACTACAATGAGCAGTTCTTC. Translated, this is CSARYYNEQFF.